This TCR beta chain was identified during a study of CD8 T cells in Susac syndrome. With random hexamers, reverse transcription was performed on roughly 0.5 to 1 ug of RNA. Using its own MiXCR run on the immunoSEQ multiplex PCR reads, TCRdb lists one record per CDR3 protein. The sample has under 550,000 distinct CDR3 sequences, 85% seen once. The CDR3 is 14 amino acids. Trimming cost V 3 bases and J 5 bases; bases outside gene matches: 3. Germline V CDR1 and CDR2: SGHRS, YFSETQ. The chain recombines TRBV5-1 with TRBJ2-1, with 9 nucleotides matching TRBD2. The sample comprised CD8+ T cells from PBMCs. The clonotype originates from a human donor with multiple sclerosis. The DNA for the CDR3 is TGCGCCAGCAGCTCCGGGACTAGCCACAATGAGCAGTTCTTC. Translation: CASSSGTSHNEQFF.